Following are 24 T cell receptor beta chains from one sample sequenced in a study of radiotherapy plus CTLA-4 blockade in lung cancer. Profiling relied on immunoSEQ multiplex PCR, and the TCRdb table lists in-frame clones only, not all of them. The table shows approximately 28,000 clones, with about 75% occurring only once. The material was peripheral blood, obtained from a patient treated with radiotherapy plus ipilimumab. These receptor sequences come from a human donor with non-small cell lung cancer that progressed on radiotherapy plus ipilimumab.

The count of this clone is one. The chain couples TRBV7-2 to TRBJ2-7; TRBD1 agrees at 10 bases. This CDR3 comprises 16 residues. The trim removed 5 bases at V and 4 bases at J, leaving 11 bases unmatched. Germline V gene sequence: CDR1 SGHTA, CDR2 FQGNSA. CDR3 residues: CASSPGQGETVYEQYF. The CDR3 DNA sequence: TGTGCCAGCAGCCCCGGACAGGGGGAAACAGTGTACGAGCAGTACTTC.

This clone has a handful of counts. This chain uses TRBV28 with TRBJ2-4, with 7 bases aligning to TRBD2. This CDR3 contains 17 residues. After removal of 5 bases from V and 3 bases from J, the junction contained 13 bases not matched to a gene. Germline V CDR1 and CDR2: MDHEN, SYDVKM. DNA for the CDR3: TGTGCCAGCAGTCCCATTGAGGGAGGGCCTGACAAAAACATTCAGTACTTC. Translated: CASSPIEGGPDKNIQYF. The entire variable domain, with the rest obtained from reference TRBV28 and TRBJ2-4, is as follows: DVKVTQSSRYLVKRTGEKVFLECVQDMDHENMFWYRQDPGLGLRLIYFSYDVKMKEKGDIPEGYSVSREKKERFSLILESASTNQTSMYLCASSPIEGGPDKNIQYFGAGTRLSVL.

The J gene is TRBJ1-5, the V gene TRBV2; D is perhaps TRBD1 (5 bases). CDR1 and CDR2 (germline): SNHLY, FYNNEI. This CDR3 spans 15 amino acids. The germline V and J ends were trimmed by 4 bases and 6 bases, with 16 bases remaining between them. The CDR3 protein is CASSVGGTRGQPQHF. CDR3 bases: TGTGCCAGCAGTGTTGGGGGGACCCGCGGTCAGCCCCAGCATTTT.

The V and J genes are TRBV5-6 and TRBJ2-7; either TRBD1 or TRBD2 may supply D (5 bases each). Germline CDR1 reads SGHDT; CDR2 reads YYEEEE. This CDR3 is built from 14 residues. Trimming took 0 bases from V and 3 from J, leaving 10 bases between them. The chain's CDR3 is CASSLGGGIYEQYF. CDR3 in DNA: TGTGCCAGCAGCTTGGGTGGGGGAATCTACGAGCAGTACTTC.

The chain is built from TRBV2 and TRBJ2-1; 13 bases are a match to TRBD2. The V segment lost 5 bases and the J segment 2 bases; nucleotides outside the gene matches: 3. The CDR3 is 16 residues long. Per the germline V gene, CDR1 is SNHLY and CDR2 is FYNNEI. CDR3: CASSRTSGSTYNEQFF. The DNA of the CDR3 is TGTGCCAGCAGTCGGACTAGCGGGAGTACCTACAATGAGCAGTTCTTC.

CDR3 loop: CASSSTGGRQPQHF. The CDR3 bases are TGTGCCAGCAGCTCGACAGGGGGAAGGCAGCCCCAGCATTTT. The V call is TRBV5-8, the J call TRBJ1-5; 9 nucleotides align to TRBD1. This CDR3 has 14 residues. Germline V gene lookup returns CDR1 SGHTS and CDR2 YDEGEE. V lost 3 bases to trimming and J lost 7 bases; unmatched junction nucleotides: 5.

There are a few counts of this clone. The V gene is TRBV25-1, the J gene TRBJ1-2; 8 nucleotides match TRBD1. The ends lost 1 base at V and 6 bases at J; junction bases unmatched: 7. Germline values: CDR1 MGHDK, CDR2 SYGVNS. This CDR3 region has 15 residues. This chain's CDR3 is CASSEWPTGANGYTF. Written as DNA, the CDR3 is TGTGCCAGCAGTGAATGGCCGACAGGGGCGAATGGCTACACCTTC.

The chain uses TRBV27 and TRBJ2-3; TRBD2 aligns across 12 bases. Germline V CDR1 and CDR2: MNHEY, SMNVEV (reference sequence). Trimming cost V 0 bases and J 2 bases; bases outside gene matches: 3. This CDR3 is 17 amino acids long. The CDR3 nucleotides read TGTGCCAGCAGTTTATCCGGACTAGCGGGATACACAGATACGCAGTATTTT. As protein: CASSLSGLAGYTDTQYF.

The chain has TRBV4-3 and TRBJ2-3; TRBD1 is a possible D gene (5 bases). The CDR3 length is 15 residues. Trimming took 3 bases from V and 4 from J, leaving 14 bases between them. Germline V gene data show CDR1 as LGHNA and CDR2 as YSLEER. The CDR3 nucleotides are TGCGCCAGCAGCCAGGAGAATCCAGGGTCAGATACGCAGTATTTT. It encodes CASSQENPGSDTQYF.

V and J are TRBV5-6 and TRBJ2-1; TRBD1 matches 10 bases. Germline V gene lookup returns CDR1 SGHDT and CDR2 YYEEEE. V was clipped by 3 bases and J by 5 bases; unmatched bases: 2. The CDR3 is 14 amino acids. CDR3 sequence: CASSYGTGDNEQFF. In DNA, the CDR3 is TGTGCCAGCAGCTACGGGACAGGGGACAATGAGCAGTTCTTC.

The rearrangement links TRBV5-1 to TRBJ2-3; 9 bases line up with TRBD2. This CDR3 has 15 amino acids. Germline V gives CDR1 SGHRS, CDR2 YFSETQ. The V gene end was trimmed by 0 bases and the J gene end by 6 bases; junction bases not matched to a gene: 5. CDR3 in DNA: TGCGCCAGCAGCTTGGCGGCGGGGGGGCGGGATACGCAGTATTTT. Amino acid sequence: CASSLAAGGRDTQYF.

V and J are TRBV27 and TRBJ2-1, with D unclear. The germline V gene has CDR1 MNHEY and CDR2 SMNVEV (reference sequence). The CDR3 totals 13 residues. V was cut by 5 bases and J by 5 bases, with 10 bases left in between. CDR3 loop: CASSPGSHNEQFF. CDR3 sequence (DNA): TGTGCCAGCAGTCCGGGCAGTCACAATGAGCAGTTCTTC.

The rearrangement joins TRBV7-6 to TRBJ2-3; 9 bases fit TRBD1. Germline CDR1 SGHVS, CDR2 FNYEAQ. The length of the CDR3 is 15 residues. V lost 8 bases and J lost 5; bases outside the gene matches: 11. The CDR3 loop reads CASGRQGVVGDTQYF. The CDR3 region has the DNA TGTGCCAGCGGACGACAGGGGGTTGTCGGAGATACGCAGTATTTT.

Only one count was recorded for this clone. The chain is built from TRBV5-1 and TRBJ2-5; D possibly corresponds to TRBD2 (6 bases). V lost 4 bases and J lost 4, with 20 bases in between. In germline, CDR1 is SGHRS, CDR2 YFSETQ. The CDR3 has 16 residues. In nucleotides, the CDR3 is TGCGCCAGCAGCATTTCCGGGCCGGGGGTAGGAGAGACCCAGTACTTC. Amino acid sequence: CASSISGPGVGETQYF.

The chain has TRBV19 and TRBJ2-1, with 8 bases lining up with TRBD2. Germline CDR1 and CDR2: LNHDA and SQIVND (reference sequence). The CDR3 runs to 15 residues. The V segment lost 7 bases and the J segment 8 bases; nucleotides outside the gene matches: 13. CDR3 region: CASTPPGGRLYEQFF. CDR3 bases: TGTGCCAGTACCCCCCCGGGGGGGAGGCTCTATGAGCAGTTCTTC. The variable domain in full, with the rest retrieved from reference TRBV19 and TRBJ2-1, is DGGITQSPKYLFRKEGQNVTLSCEQNLNHDAMYWYRQDPGQGLRLIYYSQIVNDFQKGDIAEGYSVSREKKESFPLTVTSAQKNPTAFYLCASTPPGGRLYEQFFGPGTRLTVL.

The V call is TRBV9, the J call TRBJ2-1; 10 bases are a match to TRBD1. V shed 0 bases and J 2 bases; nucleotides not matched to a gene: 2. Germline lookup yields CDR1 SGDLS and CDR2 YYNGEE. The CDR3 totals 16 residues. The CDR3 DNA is TGTGCCAGCAGCGTAGCGGGACAGGGGCCCTACAATGAGCAGTTCTTC. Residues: CASSVAGQGPYNEQFF.

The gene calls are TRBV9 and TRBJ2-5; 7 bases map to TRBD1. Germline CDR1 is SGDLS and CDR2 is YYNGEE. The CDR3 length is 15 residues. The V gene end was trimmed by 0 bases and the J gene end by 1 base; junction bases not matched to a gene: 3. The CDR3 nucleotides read TGTGCCAGCAGCGTAGGGACAGGCGGCCAAGAGACCCAGTACTTC. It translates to CASSVGTGGQETQYF.

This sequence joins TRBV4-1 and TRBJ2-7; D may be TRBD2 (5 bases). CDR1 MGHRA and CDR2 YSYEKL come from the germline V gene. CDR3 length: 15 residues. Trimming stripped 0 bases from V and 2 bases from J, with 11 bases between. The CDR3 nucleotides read TGCGCCAGCAGCCAAGAAGACGGGGATCCCTACGAGCAGTACTTC. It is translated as CASSQEDGDPYEQYF.

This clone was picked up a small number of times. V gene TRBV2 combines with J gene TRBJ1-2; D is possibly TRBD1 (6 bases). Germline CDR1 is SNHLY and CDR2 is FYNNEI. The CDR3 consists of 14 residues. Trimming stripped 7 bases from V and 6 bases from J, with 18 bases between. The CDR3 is CASTPGGARNGYTF. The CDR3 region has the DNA TGTGCCAGCACACCGGGGGGGGCGCGAAATGGCTACACCTTC.

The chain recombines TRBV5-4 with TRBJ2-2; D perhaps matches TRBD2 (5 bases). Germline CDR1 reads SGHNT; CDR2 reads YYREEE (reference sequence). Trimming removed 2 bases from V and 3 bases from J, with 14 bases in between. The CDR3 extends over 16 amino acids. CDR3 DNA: TGTGCCAGCAGCTTAGAAAGCGGCCCGGACACCGGGGAGCTGTTTTTT. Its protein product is CASSLESGPDTGELFF.

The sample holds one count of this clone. In DNA, the CDR3 is TGTGCCAGCAGCTTAGGATTTGGACTCAACACTGAAGCTTTCTTT. Amino acid sequence: CASSLGFGLNTEAFF. The rearrangement uses TRBV7-9 and TRBJ1-1, with D unresolved. Germline lookup yields CDR1 SEHNR and CDR2 FQNEAQ (reference sequence). V was cut by 1 base and J by 2 bases, with 11 bases left in between. The CDR3 is 15 amino acids.

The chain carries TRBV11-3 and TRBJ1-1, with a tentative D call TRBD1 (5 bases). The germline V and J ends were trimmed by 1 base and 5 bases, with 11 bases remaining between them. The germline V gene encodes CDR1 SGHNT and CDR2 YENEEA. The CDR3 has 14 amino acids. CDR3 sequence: CASSLGVGVTEAFF. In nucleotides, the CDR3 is TGTGCCAGCAGCTTAGGGGTAGGGGTTACTGAAGCTTTCTTT.

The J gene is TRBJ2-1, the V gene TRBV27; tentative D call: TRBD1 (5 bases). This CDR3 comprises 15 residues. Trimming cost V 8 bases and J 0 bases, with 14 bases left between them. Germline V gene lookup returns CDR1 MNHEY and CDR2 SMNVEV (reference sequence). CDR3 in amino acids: CASGEGVSSYNEQFF. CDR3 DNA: TGTGCCAGCGGGGAAGGGGTAAGCTCCTACAATGAGCAGTTCTTC.

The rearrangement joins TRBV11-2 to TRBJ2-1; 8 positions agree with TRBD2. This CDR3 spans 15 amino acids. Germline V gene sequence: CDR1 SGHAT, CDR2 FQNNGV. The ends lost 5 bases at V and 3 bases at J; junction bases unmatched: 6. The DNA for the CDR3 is TGTGCCAGCAGCGAAAGCGGGGGCAACTACAATGAGCAGTTCTTC. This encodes CASSESGGNYNEQFF.